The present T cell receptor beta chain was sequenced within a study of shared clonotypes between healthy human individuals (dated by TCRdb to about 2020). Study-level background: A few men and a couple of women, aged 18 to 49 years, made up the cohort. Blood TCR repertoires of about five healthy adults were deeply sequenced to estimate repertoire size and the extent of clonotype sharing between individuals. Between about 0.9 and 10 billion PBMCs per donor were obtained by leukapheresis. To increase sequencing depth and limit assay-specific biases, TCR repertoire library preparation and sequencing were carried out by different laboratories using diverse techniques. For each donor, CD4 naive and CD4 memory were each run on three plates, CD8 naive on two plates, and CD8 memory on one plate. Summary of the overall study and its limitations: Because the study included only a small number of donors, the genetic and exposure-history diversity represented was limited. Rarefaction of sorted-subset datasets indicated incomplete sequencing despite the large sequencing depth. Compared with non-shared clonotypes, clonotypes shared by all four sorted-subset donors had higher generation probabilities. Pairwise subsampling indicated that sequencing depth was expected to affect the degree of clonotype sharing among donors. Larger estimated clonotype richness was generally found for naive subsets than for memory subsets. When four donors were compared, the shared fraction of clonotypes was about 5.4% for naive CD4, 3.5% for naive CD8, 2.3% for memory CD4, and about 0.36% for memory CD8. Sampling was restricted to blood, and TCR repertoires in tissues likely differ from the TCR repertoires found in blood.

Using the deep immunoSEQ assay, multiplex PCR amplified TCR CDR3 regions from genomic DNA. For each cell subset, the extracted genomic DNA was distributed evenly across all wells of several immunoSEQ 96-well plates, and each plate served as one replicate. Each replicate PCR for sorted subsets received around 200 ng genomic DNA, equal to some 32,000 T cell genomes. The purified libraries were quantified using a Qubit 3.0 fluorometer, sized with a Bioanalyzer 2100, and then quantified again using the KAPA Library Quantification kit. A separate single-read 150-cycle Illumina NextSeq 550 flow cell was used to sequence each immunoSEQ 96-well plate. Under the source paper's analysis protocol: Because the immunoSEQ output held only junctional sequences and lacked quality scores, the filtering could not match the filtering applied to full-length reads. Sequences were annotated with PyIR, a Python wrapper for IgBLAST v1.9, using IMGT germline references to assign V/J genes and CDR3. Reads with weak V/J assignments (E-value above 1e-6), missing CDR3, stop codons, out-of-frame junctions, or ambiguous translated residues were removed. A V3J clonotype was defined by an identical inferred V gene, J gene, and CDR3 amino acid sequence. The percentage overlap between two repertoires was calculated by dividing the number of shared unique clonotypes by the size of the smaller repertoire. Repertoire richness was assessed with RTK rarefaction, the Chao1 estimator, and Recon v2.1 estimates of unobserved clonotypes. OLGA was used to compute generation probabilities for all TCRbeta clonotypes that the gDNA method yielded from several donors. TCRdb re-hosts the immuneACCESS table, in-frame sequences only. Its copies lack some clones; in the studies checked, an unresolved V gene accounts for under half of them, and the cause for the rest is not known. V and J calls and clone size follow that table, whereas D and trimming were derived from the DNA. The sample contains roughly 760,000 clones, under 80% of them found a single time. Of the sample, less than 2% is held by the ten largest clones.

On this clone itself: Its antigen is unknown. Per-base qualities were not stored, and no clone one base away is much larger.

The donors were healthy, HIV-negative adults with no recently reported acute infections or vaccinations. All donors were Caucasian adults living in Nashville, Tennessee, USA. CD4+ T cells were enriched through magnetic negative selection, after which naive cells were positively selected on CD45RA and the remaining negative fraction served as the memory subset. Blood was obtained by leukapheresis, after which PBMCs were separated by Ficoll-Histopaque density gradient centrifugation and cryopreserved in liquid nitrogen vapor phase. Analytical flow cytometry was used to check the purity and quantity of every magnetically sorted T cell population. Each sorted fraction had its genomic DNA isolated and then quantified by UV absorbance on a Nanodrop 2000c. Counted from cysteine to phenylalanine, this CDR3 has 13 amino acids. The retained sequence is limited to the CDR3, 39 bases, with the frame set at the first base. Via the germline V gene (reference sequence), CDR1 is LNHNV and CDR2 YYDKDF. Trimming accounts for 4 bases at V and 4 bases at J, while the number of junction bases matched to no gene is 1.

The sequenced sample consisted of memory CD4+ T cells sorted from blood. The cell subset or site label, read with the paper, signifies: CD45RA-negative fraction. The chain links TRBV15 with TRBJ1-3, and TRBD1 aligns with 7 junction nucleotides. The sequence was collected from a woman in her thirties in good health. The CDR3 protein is CATSMGQGNTIYF. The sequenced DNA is TGTGCCACCAGCATGGGACAGGGAAACACCATATATTTT.